Below, 20 T cell receptor beta chains from the same sample are listed, as sequenced in a study of vaccination effects on CD4 cells after COVID-19. Measured with immunoSEQ multiplex PCR; TCRdb has only the in-frame clones, and not every one. The data show 45,000 to 55,000 clones, 65% to 75% seen once. Culture proceeded for 10 days, and CD4+ T cells were then isolated. Documented for the person is a PCR-confirmed SARS-CoV-2 infection occurring between March and December 2020. Participants completed two doses of the BNT162b2 or mRNA-1273 vaccine. These receptors' antigens are unknown. The material sequenced was CD4+ T cells from PBMCs cultured without peptide, taken after COVID-19 vaccination. The receptor source for this set is a human donor who had a prior SARS-CoV-2 infection.

The J gene is TRBJ2-1, the V gene TRBV7-8; 11 bases are a match to TRBD1. This CDR3 has 16 residues. V shed 3 bases and J 3 bases; nucleotides not matched to a gene: 4. Germline V gene lookup returns CDR1 SGHVS and CDR2 FQNEAQ. The CDR3 spells CASSLSGTGGYNEQFF. CDR3 nucleotide sequence: TGTGCCAGCAGCTTGAGCGGGACAGGGGGCTACAATGAGCAGTTCTTC.

The chain is built from TRBV7-9 and TRBJ1-1; D might be TRBD1 (6 bases). In germline, CDR1 is SEHNR, CDR2 FQNEAQ (reference sequence). Trimming left V 4 bases short and J 0 bases short, with 12 bases between. The CDR3 loop spans 15 amino acids. CDR3 DNA: TGTGCCAGCAGCTGGTACACAGGGCTGAACACTGAAGCTTTCTTT. This codes for CASSWYTGLNTEAFF. Full variable domain (remainder filled in from reference TRBV7-9 and TRBJ1-1): DTGVSQNPRHKITKRGQNVTFRCDPISEHNRLYWYRQTLGQGPEFLTYFQNEAQLEKSRLLSDRFSAERPKGSFSTLEIQRTEQGDSAMYLCASSWYTGLNTEAFFGQGTRLTVV.

This chain joins TRBV5-1 and TRBJ2-5; no clear D. V was shortened by 0 bases and J by 5 bases, with 8 bases between the two germline ends. The CDR3 length is 13 residues. The V gene's germline CDR1 is SGHRS and CDR2 YFSETQ. The CDR3 nucleotides read TGCGCCAGCAGCTTGGAAGGGTTGGAGACCCAGTACTTC. Residues: CASSLEGLETQYF.

In nucleotides, the CDR3 is TGTGCCAGTACTCACGGACAGTACACCGGGGAGCTGTTTTTT. As protein: CASTHGQYTGELFF. The chain joins TRBV19 to TRBJ2-2; tentatively, D is TRBD1 (6 bases). The CDR3 covers 14 residues. Trimming removed 7 bases at V and 3 bases at J, with 12 bases between. Germline V lookup: CDR1 LNHDA, CDR2 SQIVND (reference sequence).

The chain couples TRBV30 to TRBJ1-2; D is ambiguous. From germline, CDR1 is GTSNPN and CDR2 SVGIG (reference sequence). V lost 5 bases and J lost 3, with 16 bases in between. The CDR3 is 14 amino acids. The CDR3 bases are TGTGCCTGGTCGAGGGTGGATATGGACTATGGCTACACCTTC. The encoded protein is CAWSRVDMDYGYTF.

J is TRBJ1-5 and V is TRBV5-8; D is ambiguous. The CDR3 spans 13 residues. CDR1 and CDR2 from the germline V gene are SGHTS and YDEGEE. Trimming stripped 5 bases from V and 7 bases from J, with 13 bases between. This CDR3 reads CASRPGITQPQHF. The CDR3 DNA reads as TGTGCCAGCAGACCCGGGATAACCCAGCCCCAGCATTTT.

V usage is TRBV11-2 and J usage is TRBJ1-6; possible D gene TRBD1, 5 bases. The CDR3 extends over 17 amino acids. The V end lost 5 bases, the J end lost 5 bases, and 19 bases lay between the germline ends. Germline assignment: CDR1 SGHAT and CDR2 FQNNGV. CDR3 DNA: TGTGCCAGCAGCCTATGGTCGGCGGGGCCTGATAATTCACCCCTCCACTTT. It translates to CASSLWSAGPDNSPLHF.

This sequence joins TRBV5-1 and TRBJ2-2; D may correspond to TRBD1 or TRBD2 (5 bases each). The V and J ends lost 4 bases and 2 bases respectively, with 15 bases between them. CDR1 is SGHRS, CDR2 YFSETQ, per germline. The CDR3 sequence is 16 residues long. The CDR3 DNA reads TGCGCCAGCAGCACGCTAAACGGGGCCAACACCGGGGAGCTGTTTTTT. Translating gives CASSTLNGANTGELFF.

The J gene is TRBJ1-1, the V gene TRBV20-1; D unclear. Germline assignment: CDR1 DFQATT and CDR2 SNEGSKA (reference sequence). The CDR3 sequence is 11 residues long. The V and J ends lost 0 bases and 5 bases respectively, with 4 bases between them. The CDR3 nucleotides read TGCAGTGCTAGAGATAGGACTGAAGCTTTCTTT. Translating it yields CSARDRTEAFF.

The rearrangement uses TRBV6-6 and TRBJ2-7; no clear D gene. Trimming left V 0 bases short and J 3 bases short, with 12 bases between. The CDR3 is made up of 15 amino acids. Per the germline V gene, CDR1 is MNHNY and CDR2 is SVGAGI (reference sequence). CDR3 in DNA: TGTGCCAGCAGTTACTCCAAGACTTCTTTCTACGAGCAGTACTTC. Translation: CASSYSKTSFYEQYF.

This clone occurred once. The chain recombines TRBV5-1 with TRBJ2-5; the match to TRBD2 covers 10 bases. V lost 2 bases and J lost 2; bases outside the gene matches: 3. The CDR3 covers 15 residues. The germline V gene encodes CDR1 SGHRS and CDR2 YFSETQ. CDR3 sequence reads: CASSFQAGGQETQYF. CDR3 DNA sequence: TGCGCCAGCAGCTTCCAAGCGGGAGGGCAAGAGACCCAGTACTTC.

This clone came up a few times. The genes are TRBV7-9 and TRBJ2-1, with TRBD2 matching over 9 bases. V shed 5 bases and J 10 bases; nucleotides not matched to a gene: 18. The CDR3 is 17 amino acids. CDR1 and CDR2 from the germline V gene are SEHNR and FQNEAQ (reference sequence). The CDR3, as DNA: TGTGCCAGCAGCCCGACGGGGGTTAGCGGGAGCCGCGGAGAGCAGTTCTTC. Protein product: CASSPTGVSGSRGEQFF.

The chain carries TRBV4-2 and TRBJ1-1, with no clear D. The CDR3 is 17 amino acids. The ends were cut back, 1 base at V and 1 base at J, with 16 bases in the middle. The V gene's germline CDR1 is LGHNA and CDR2 YNFKEQ. CDR3 nucleotides: TGTGCCAGCAGCCAAGCAACGGCCGCACGGTCGAACACTGAAGCTTTCTTT. Amino acid sequence: CASSQATAARSNTEAFF.

The rearrangement joins TRBV7-2 to TRBJ2-1, with 8 nucleotides matching TRBD2. The ends lost 5 bases at V and 4 bases at J; junction bases unmatched: 7. Germline loops: CDR1 SGHTA, CDR2 FQGNSA. The CDR3 contains 15 residues. The CDR3 bases are TGTGCCAGCAGCACCCCTAGCGGGCTATACAATGAGCAGTTCTTC. Protein sequence: CASSTPSGLYNEQFF. Full variable domain (outside the CDR3, taken from reference TRBV7-2 and TRBJ2-1): GAGVSQSPSNKVTEKGKDVELRCDPISGHTALYWYRQSLGQGLEFLIYFQGNSAPDKSGLPSDRFSAERTGGSVSTLTIQRTQQEDSAVYLCASSTPSGLYNEQFFGPGTRLTVL.

This clone was recorded only once. V is TRBV20-1 and J is TRBJ1-3; D might be TRBD1 (5 bases). Trimming removed 3 bases from V and 5 bases from J, with 17 bases in between. Germline-derived CDR1 and CDR2 are DFQATT and SNEGSKA (reference sequence). The CDR3 contains 15 residues. The CDR3 DNA reads as TGCAGTGCTAGTATCCCAGGGCGCTCCAGAAACACCATATATTTT. It specifies CSASIPGRSRNTIYF.

The genes are TRBV3-1 (or the pseudogene TRBV3-2) and TRBJ2-2; no firm D call. Trimming took 4 bases from V and 5 from J, leaving 11 bases between them. This CDR3 is 14 amino acids long. Germline CDR1 LGHDT, CDR2 YNNKEL (reference sequence). CDR3 sequence: CASSLGWGTGELFF. The CDR3 bases are TGTGCCAGCAGCCTTGGCTGGGGAACCGGGGAGCTGTTTTTT.

J is TRBJ1-2 and V is TRBV6-5; D might be TRBD1 (5 bases). The CDR3 runs 13 residues. Germline loops: CDR1 MNHEY, CDR2 SVGAGI. V was pared by 1 base and J by 5 bases, with 8 bases between. Written as DNA, the CDR3 is TGTGCCAGCAGTTACTGGGGCGAGTATGGCTACACCTTC. Protein: CASSYWGEYGYTF.

This chain uses TRBV4-2 with TRBJ1-1, with D uncertain. The length of the CDR3 is 16 residues. V was cut by 0 bases and J by 10 bases, with 21 bases left in between. Germline CDR1 reads LGHNA; CDR2 reads YNFKEQ. The CDR3 protein is CASSQDKGPAGLGAFF. The CDR3 DNA reads TGTGCCAGCAGCCAAGATAAGGGCCCCGCCGGGTTGGGAGCTTTCTTT.

The V and J genes are TRBV11-3 and TRBJ2-7; D is unresolved. The CDR3 runs to 13 residues. The germline V gene has CDR1 SGHNT and CDR2 YENEEA. V gave up 4 bases and J gave up 8 bases, with 15 bases separating them. CDR3: CASSYPSHPQQYF. DNA of the CDR3: TGTGCCAGCAGCTACCCGAGTCACCCCCAGCAGTACTTC.

This chain joins TRBV7-9 and TRBJ1-3; D is uncertain. The CDR3 covers 15 residues. The V gene's germline CDR1 is SEHNR and CDR2 FQNEAQ (reference sequence). Trimming removed 2 bases at V and 0 bases at J, with 8 bases between. CDR3 sequence reads: CASSLSRISGNTIYF. The CDR3 nucleotides read TGTGCCAGCAGCTTATCCAGGATCTCTGGAAACACCATATATTTT.